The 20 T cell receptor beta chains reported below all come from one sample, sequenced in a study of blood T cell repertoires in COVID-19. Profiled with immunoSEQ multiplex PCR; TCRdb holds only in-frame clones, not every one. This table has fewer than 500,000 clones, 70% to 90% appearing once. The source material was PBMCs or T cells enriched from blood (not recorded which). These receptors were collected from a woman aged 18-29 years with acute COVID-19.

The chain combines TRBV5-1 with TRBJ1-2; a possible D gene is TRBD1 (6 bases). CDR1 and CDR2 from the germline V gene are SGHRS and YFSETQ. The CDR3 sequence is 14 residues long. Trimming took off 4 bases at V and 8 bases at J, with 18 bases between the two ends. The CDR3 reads CASSRPGTKGGYTF. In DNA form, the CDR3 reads TGCGCCAGCAGCCGCCCGGGGACAAAAGGGGGCTACACCTTC.

The CDR3 nucleotides are TGTGCCAGCTCATCCGGCTCTGGGGCCAACGTCCTGACTTTC. Protein product: CASSSGSGANVLTF. The chain combines TRBV18 with TRBJ2-6; unclear D gene. The CDR3 consists of 14 residues. Trimming cost V 5 bases and J 0 bases, with 5 bases left between them. The germline V gene has CDR1 KGHSH and CDR2 LQKENI. The full variable domain, in which reference TRBV18 and TRBJ2-6 provide the parts outside the CDR3, is NAGVMQNPRHLVRRRGQEARLRCSPMKGHSHVYWYRQLPEEGLKFMVYLQKENIIDESGMPKERFSAEFPKEGPSILRIQQVVRGDSAAYFCASSSGSGANVLTFGAGSRLTVL.

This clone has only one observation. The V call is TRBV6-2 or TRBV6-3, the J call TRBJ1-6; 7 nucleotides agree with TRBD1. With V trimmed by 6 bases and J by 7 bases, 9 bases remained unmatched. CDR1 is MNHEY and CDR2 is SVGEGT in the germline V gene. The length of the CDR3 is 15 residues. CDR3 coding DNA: TGTGCCAGCAGCGAGCCACAGGGGCAAAATTCACCCCTCCACTTT. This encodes CASSEPQGQNSPLHF.

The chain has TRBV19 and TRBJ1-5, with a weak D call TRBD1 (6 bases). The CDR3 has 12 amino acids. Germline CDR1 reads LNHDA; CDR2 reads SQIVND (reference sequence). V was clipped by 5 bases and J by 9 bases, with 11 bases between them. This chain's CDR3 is CASSAQQGPQHF. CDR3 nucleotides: TGTGCCAGTAGTGCCCAACAGGGGCCCCAGCATTTT.

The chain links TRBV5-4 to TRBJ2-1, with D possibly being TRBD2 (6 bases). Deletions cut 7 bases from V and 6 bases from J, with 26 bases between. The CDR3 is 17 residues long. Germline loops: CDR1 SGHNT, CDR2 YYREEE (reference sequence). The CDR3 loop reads CASGSRTMSGAPNEQFF. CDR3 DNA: TGTGCCAGCGGATCCCGCACTATGTCGGGAGCCCCCAATGAGCAGTTCTTC.

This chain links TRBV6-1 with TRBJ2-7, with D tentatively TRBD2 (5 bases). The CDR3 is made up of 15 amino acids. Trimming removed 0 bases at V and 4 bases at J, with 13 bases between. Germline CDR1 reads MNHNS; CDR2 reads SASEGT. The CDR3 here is CASSEALGSVYEQYF. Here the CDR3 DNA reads TGTGCCAGCAGTGAAGCCTTGGGTAGCGTATACGAGCAGTACTTC.

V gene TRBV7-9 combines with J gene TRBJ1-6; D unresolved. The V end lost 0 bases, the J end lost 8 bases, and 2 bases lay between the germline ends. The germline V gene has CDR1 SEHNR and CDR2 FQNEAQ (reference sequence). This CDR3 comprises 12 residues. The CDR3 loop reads CASSLADSPLHF. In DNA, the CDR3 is TGTGCCAGCAGCTTAGCCGATTCACCCCTCCACTTT.

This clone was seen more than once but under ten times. The CDR3 reads CASILPGVTEAFF. CDR3 coding DNA: TGTGCCAGCATTCTTCCGGGAGTCACTGAAGCTTTCTTT. This chain uses TRBV6-5 with TRBJ1-1; D gene uncertain. The CDR3 has 13 residues. The V gene's germline CDR1 is MNHEY and CDR2 SVGAGI. V was pared by 7 bases and J by 4 bases, with 13 bases between.

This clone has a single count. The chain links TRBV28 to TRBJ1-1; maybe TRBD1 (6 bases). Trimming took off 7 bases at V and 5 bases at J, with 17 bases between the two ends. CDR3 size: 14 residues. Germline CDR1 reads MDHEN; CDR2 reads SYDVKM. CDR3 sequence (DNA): TGTGCCAGCACTGAAGGACAGTTAAGGACTGAAGCTTTCTTT. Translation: CASTEGQLRTEAFF.

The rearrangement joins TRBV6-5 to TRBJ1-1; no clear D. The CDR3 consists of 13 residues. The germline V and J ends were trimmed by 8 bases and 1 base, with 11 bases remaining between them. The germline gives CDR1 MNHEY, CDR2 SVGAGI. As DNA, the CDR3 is TGTGCCAGCTCAAGAAGACAGAACACTGAAGCTTTCTTT. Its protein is CASSRRQNTEAFF.

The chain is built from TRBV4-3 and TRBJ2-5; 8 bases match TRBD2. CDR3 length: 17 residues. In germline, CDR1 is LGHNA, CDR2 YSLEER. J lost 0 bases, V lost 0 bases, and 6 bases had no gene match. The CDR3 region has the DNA TGCGCCAGCAGCCAAGATGTGGCGGGAGGTTACCAAGAGACCCAGTACTTC. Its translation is CASSQDVAGGYQETQYF.

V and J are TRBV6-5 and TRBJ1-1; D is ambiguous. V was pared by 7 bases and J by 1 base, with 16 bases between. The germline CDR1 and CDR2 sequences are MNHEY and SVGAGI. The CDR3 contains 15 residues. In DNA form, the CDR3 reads TGTGCCAGCACCGGAAGGAGGGAGGGGAACACTGAAGCTTTCTTT. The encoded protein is CASTGRREGNTEAFF.

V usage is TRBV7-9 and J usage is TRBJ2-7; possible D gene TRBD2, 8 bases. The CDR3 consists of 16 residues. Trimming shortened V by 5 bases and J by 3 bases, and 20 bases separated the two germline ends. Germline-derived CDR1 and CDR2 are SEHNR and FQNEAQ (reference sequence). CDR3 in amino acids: CASSGGQRENVYEQYF. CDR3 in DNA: TGTGCCAGCAGCGGGGGACAGCGGGAGAACGTCTACGAGCAGTACTTC.

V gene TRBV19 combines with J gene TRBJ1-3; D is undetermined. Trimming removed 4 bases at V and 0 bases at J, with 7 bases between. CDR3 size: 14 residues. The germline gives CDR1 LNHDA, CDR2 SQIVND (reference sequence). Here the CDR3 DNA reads TGTGCCAGTAGTACGGGGAGCTCTGGAAACACCATATATTTT. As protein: CASSTGSSGNTIYF. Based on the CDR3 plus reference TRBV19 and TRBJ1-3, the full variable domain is DGGITQSPKYLFRKEGQNVTLSCEQNLNHDAMYWYRQDPGQGLRLIYYSQIVNDFQKGDIAEGYSVSREKKESFPLTVTSAQKNPTAFYLCASSTGSSGNTIYFGEGSWLTVV.

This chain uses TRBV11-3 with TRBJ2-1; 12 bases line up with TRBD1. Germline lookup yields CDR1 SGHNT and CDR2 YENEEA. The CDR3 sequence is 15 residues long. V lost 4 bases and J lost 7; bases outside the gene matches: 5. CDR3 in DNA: TGTGCCAGCAGCTCCGGGACAGGGGGCTATAATGAGCAGTTCTTC. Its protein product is CASSSGTGGYNEQFF.

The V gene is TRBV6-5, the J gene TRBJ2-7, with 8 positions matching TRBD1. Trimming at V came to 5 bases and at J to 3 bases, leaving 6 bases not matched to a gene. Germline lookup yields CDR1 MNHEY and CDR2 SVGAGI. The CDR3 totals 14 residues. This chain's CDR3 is CASSRLDRVYEQYF. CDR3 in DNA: TGTGCCAGCAGTAGACTGGACAGGGTCTACGAGCAGTACTTC.

CDR3 DNA sequence: TGTGCCAGCAGTTTCGACTCAAAGGGGATCTCCTATAATTCACCCCTCCACTTT. Amino acid sequence: CASSFDSKGISYNSPLHF. The chain employs TRBV6-2 or TRBV6-3 and TRBJ1-6; D is perhaps TRBD1 (5 bases). CDR1 and CDR2 from the germline V gene are MNHEY and SVGEGT. The CDR3 consists of 18 residues. The V and J ends lost 4 bases and 0 bases respectively, with 16 bases between them.

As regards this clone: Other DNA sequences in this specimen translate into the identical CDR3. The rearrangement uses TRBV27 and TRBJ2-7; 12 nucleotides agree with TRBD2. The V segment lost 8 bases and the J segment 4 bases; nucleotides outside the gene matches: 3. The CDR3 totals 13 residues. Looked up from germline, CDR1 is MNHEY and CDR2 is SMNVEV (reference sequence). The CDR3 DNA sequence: TGTGCCAGCCGCGGACTAGCGGGGTACGAGCAGTACTTC. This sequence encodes CASRGLAGYEQYF.

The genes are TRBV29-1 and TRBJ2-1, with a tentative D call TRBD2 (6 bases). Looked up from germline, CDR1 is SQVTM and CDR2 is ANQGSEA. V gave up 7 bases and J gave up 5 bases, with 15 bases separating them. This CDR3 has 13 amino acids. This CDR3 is CSAEGGKHNEQFF. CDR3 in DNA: TGCAGCGCCGAGGGAGGAAAACACAATGAGCAGTTCTTC.

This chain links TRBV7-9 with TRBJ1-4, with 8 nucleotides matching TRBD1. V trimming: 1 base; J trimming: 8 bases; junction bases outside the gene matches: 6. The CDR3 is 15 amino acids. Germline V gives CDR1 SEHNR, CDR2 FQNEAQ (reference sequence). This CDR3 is CASSLVRTGREKLFF. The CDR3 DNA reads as TGTGCCAGCAGCTTAGTACGGACAGGGAGAGAAAAACTGTTTTTT.